What follows are 23 T cell receptor beta chains derived from one specimen sequenced in a study of CD8 T cells in Susac syndrome. Random hexamers served to reverse transcribe roughly 0.5 to 1 ug RNA. TCRdb ran MiXCR on the immunoSEQ multiplex PCR reads and lists one entry per CDR3 protein. The sample gives about 130,000 distinct CDR3 sequences, approximately 95% of which show up once; about 0.18% is in the top ten. Sequencing input: CD8+ T cells from PBMCs. The receptors here all came from a human donor with Susac syndrome.

The CDR3 nucleotides are TGTGCCACCAGCAGAGCCCTCGGTGGGTTTCCTAATGAAAAACTGTTTTTT. It is translated as CATSRALGGFPNEKLFF. The V call is TRBV15, the J call TRBJ1-4; unclear D gene. The V end was cut by 1 base, the J end by 3 bases, with 15 bases between. Germline values: CDR1 LNHNV, CDR2 YYDKDF (reference sequence). CDR3 length: 17 amino acids.

This clonotype occurred a few times. The rearrangement uses TRBV28 and TRBJ2-1, with TRBD2 identical over 9 bases. Looked up from germline, CDR1 is MDHEN and CDR2 is SYDVKM. The CDR3 sequence is 16 residues long. Trimming at V came to 5 bases and at J to 8 bases, leaving 13 bases not matched to a gene. DNA of the CDR3: TGTGCCAGCAGTCCCCTCGCGGGAGGGCCCAGAGATGAGCAGTTCTTC. Its translation: CASSPLAGGPRDEQFF.

The chain recombines TRBV3-1 with TRBJ1-1, with 7 bases identical to TRBD1. CDR3 length: 15 residues. Trimming took 6 bases from V and 2 from J; bases not matched to a gene: 9. The V gene's germline CDR1 is LGHDT and CDR2 YNNKEL (reference sequence). The CDR3 DNA is TGTGCCAGCAGATTTATAACAGGGGTCAACACTGAAGCTTTCTTT. Its translation is CASRFITGVNTEAFF.

This chain joins TRBV14 and TRBJ2-1; 7 bases are a match to TRBD2. The CDR3 is 14 amino acids. Germline CDR1 SGHDN, CDR2 FVKESK. Trimming at V came to 4 bases and at J to 4 bases, leaving 4 bases not matched to a gene. The chain's CDR3 is CASSRLAGYNEQFF. In DNA form, the CDR3 reads TGTGCCAGCAGCCGCTTAGCGGGTTACAATGAGCAGTTCTTC.

The chain employs TRBV28 and TRBJ2-3, with D maybe TRBD2 (6 bases). V dropped 11 bases and J dropped 0 bases, with 12 bases sitting between them. Per germline, CDR1 MDHEN and CDR2 SYDVKM. The CDR3 extends over 13 amino acids. The CDR3 loop reads CAHGGISTDTQYF. The CDR3 DNA follows: TGTGCCCACGGCGGGATAAGCACAGATACGCAGTATTTT. The variable domain in full, with the rest retrieved from reference TRBV28 and TRBJ2-3, is DVKVTQSSRYLVKRTGEKVFLECVQDMDHENMFWYRQDPGLGLRLIYFSYDVKMKEKGDIPEGYSVSREKKERFSLILESASTNQTSMYLCAHGGISTDTQYFGPGTRLTVL.

The chain uses TRBV12-3 or TRBV12-4 and TRBJ1-4; no clear D. CDR3 length: 13 amino acids. Trimming took 2 bases from V and 8 from J, leaving 9 bases between them. As DNA, the CDR3 is TGTGCCAGCAGTTTATCCAGAGGCGAAAAACTGTTTTTT. This encodes CASSLSRGEKLFF.

The V call is TRBV20-1, the J call TRBJ2-5, with 7 bases matching TRBD2. Trimming removed 3 bases from V and 0 bases from J; junction bases left unmatched: 4. This CDR3 is 14 amino acids long. Germline V gene sequence: CDR1 DFQATT, CDR2 SNEGSKA (reference sequence). In DNA, the CDR3 is TGCAGTGCTAGTATCCTAGCGGACCAAGAGACCCAGTACTTC. It is translated as CSASILADQETQYF.

This clonotype has just one count. The chain employs TRBV9 and TRBJ2-4, with 14 bases matching TRBD2. CDR3 length equals 16 residues. V lost 3 bases to trimming and J lost 8 bases; unmatched junction nucleotides: 7. Germline loops: CDR1 SGDLS, CDR2 YYNGEE. The chain's CDR3 is CASSGLAGGPGDIQYF. Written as DNA, the CDR3 is TGTGCCAGCAGCGGACTAGCGGGAGGGCCTGGTGACATTCAGTACTTC.

The V and J genes are TRBV6-1 and TRBJ2-7; a possible D gene is TRBD2 (6 bases). The germline V gene has CDR1 MNHNS and CDR2 SASEGT. Trimming took off 4 bases at V and 5 bases at J, with 15 bases between the two ends. This CDR3 contains 14 residues. The CDR3 reads CASSAGLSGHEQYF. CDR3 DNA sequence: TGTGCCAGCAGTGCGGGACTCAGCGGGCACGAGCAGTACTTC.

The table lists this clonotype with a count of one. This chain connects TRBV9 to TRBJ2-1, with 7 bases matching TRBD2. V was clipped by 2 bases and J by 7 bases; unmatched bases: 3. The CDR3 is 13 residues long. CDR1 is SGDLS, CDR2 YYNGEE, per germline. In nucleotides, the CDR3 is TGTGCCAGCAGCGTGAGTAGCGGGAATGAGCAGTTCTTC. It is translated as CASSVSSGNEQFF.

This sequence joins TRBV3-1 and TRBJ2-7; D is unresolved. Germline CDR1 LGHDT, CDR2 YNNKEL (reference sequence). The CDR3 has 16 amino acids. V was cut by 0 bases and J by 3 bases, with 15 bases left in between. This CDR3 is CASSQESGSNNYEQYF. The CDR3 DNA reads TGTGCCAGCAGCCAAGAATCAGGATCCAACAACTACGAGCAGTACTTC.

The chain employs TRBV29-1 and TRBJ1-2; a possible D gene is TRBD1 (5 bases). Germline assignment: CDR1 SQVTM and CDR2 ANQGSEA. CDR3 length equals 17 residues. V dropped 3 bases and J dropped 1 base, with 21 bases sitting between them. The CDR3 sequence is CSVDRARQGRVNYGYTF. CDR3 nucleotide sequence: TGCAGCGTTGATCGGGCACGGCAGGGAAGGGTTAACTATGGCTACACCTTC.

The chain joins TRBV5-1 to TRBJ2-7; no clear D gene. Germline V lookup: CDR1 SGHRS, CDR2 YFSETQ. The CDR3 totals 13 residues. Trimming removed 0 bases from V and 3 bases from J, with 7 bases in between. The CDR3 here is CASSLAARYEQYF. DNA for the CDR3: TGCGCCAGCAGCTTGGCCGCCCGCTACGAGCAGTACTTC.

The CDR3 protein is CASSVASGASYEQYF. The CDR3 DNA follows: TGTGCCAGCAGCGTAGCTTCAGGGGCCAGCTACGAGCAGTACTTC. The chain carries TRBV9 and TRBJ2-7; D might be TRBD1 (6 bases). Looked up from germline, CDR1 is SGDLS and CDR2 is YYNGEE. V was shortened by 0 bases and J by 3 bases, with 13 bases between the two germline ends. There are 15 residues in the CDR3.

V and J are TRBV27 and TRBJ2-7, with a possible D match to TRBD2 (7 bases). The V end was cut by 0 bases, the J end by 6 bases, with 15 bases between. Germline-derived CDR1 and CDR2 are MNHEY and SMNVEV (reference sequence). The CDR3 sequence is 15 residues long. The CDR3 region has the DNA TGTGCCAGCAGTTTATCAGGGGGGGCCGTTCTCGAGCAGTACTTC. Translating gives CASSLSGGAVLEQYF.

This chain links TRBV27 with TRBJ2-5; 14 bases agree with TRBD2. V was clipped by 4 bases and J by 5 bases; unmatched bases: 6. Per germline, CDR1 MNHEY and CDR2 SMNVEV (reference sequence). The CDR3 covers 16 residues. As DNA, the CDR3 is TGTGCCAGCAGTTGGGGGACTAGCGGGAGATCGGAGACCCAGTACTTC. Its protein is CASSWGTSGRSETQYF.

The CDR3 sequence is CASSLVSGGTEAFF. The CDR3 DNA sequence: TGTGCCAGCAGTTTGGTCTCAGGGGGCACTGAAGCTTTCTTT. The rearrangement uses TRBV27 and TRBJ1-1; TRBD1 aligns across 7 bases. V shed 3 bases and J 4 bases; nucleotides not matched to a gene: 5. CDR1 is MNHEY and CDR2 is SMNVEV in the germline V gene (reference sequence). CDR3 length equals 14 residues.

The rearrangement uses TRBV24-1 and TRBJ1-1; D is uncertain. V shed 7 bases and J shed 2 bases, with 10 bases lying between them. The CDR3 extends over 13 amino acids. The germline gives CDR1 KGHDR, CDR2 SFDVKD. CDR3 in amino acids: CATRPEGNTEAFF. As DNA, the CDR3 is TGTGCCACCAGGCCGGAAGGCAACACTGAAGCTTTCTTT.

The chain recombines TRBV5-4 with TRBJ2-3; D is perhaps TRBD1 (6 bases). Between the trimmed V and J ends, which lost 0 bases and 4 bases, there was a span of 12 bases. This CDR3 has 15 amino acids. CDR1 is SGHNT, CDR2 YYREEE, per germline (reference sequence). The CDR3 here is CASSLGGGVSDTQYF. The CDR3 DNA follows: TGTGCCAGCAGCTTGGGAGGGGGTGTTTCAGATACGCAGTATTTT.

The chain combines TRBV5-1 with TRBJ1-1; unclear D gene. Trimming shortened V by 5 bases and J by 0 bases, and 14 bases separated the two germline ends. CDR1 and CDR2 (germline): SGHRS, YFSETQ. The CDR3 totals 15 residues. As DNA, the CDR3 is TGCGCCAGCAGGGAGTCGGGTAACATGAACACTGAAGCTTTCTTT. This translates into CASRESGNMNTEAFF.

This chain uses TRBV6-1 with TRBJ1-4, with 7 bases matching TRBD1. Trimming took 5 bases from V and 3 from J; bases not matched to a gene: 9. Germline loops: CDR1 MNHNS, CDR2 SASEGT. The CDR3 totals 16 residues. The CDR3 loop reads CASSTASGTANEKLFF. The CDR3 DNA reads as TGTGCCAGCAGTACCGCATCAGGGACAGCTAATGAAAAACTGTTTTTT.

This rearrangement joins TRBV6-6 to TRBJ1-3; D is ambiguous. The CDR3 loop spans 12 amino acids. With 0 bases removed from V and 8 bases from J, the gap between germline ends came to 5 bases. Per the germline V gene, CDR1 is MNHNY and CDR2 is SVGAGI (reference sequence). CDR3 loop: CASSYSTYTIYF. In nucleotides, the CDR3 is TGTGCCAGCAGTTACTCGACCTACACCATATATTTT.

The chain combines TRBV9 with TRBJ2-1; D remains unclear. The germline V gene has CDR1 SGDLS and CDR2 YYNGEE. The CDR3 spans 16 residues. V dropped 0 bases and J dropped 2 bases, with 12 bases sitting between them. In DNA form, the CDR3 reads TGTGCCAGCAGCGTAGGGGTCCTTTGGCCCTACAATGAGCAGTTCTTC. It codes for CASSVGVLWPYNEQFF.